Below are 17 T cell receptor beta chains sequenced from a single sample in a study of PD-1 blockade in classical Hodgkin lymphoma. Libraries were prepared by immunoSEQ multiplex PCR; TCRdb keeps only in-frame clonotypes and omits some of them. This repertoire shows 50,000 or so clones, more than 75% found once; its top ten account for roughly 7%. Time point reported: cycle 4 day 1 (C4D1), after 6 weeks of nivolumab. Each and every patient relapsed after autologous stem cell transplantation, and patients got differing brentuximab vedotin exposure. The starting material was peripheral blood mononuclear cells (PBMCs), obtained before the fourth cycle of nivolumab. Receptors originate from a human donor with classical Hodgkin lymphoma.

Only one count was recorded for this clone. The chain couples TRBV4-1 to TRBJ2-1; 11 positions match TRBD2. From germline, CDR1 is MGHRA and CDR2 YSYEKL. CDR3 length: 14 residues. V lost 8 bases, J lost 4 bases, and 4 bases stayed unmatched. The CDR3 is CASALAGAYNEQFF. The CDR3 DNA is TGCGCCAGCGCACTAGCGGGGGCGTACAATGAGCAGTTCTTC.

This sequence joins TRBV7-2 and TRBJ2-3; TRBD2 agrees at 12 bases. Germline V gene data show CDR1 as SGHTA and CDR2 as FQGNSA. The CDR3 has 15 residues. V dropped 4 bases and J dropped 3; count of bases not matched to a gene: 2. CDR3 in amino acids: CASSSGTSGTDTQYF. The CDR3 nucleotides are TGTGCCAGCAGCTCGGGGACTAGCGGGACAGATACGCAGTATTTT. The whole variable domain, remainder taken from reference TRBV7-2 and TRBJ2-3, is GAGVSQSPSNKVTEKGKDVELRCDPISGHTALYWYRQSLGQGLEFLIYFQGNSAPDKSGLPSDRFSAERTGGSVSTLTIQRTQQEDSAVYLCASSSGTSGTDTQYFGPGTRLTVL.

The table lists this clone with a few counts. The gene calls are TRBV5-1 and TRBJ1-2, with a weak D call TRBD1 (6 bases). The CDR3 is made up of 14 amino acids. V gave up 0 bases and J gave up 4 bases, with 10 bases separating them. Germline V CDR1 and CDR2: SGHRS, YFSETQ. The CDR3 sequence is CASSLGRGIYGYTF. The CDR3 coding sequence is TGCGCCAGCAGCTTGGGAAGGGGGATCTATGGCTACACCTTC.

The chain employs TRBV27 and TRBJ1-4, with 9 bases lining up with TRBD1. The germline V gene encodes CDR1 MNHEY and CDR2 SMNVEV (reference sequence). The CDR3 consists of 15 residues. V dropped 6 bases and J dropped 3; count of bases not matched to a gene: 5. DNA for the CDR3: TGTGCCAGCAGAAAACAGGGGGCTTCTAATGAAAAACTGTTTTTT. It encodes CASRKQGASNEKLFF.

The genes are TRBV27 and TRBJ2-1, with TRBD2 matching 9 bases. Germline V gene data show CDR1 as MNHEY and CDR2 as SMNVEV (reference sequence). The J segment lost 6 bases and the V segment lost 4 bases, leaving 4 bases of the junction unmatched. This CDR3 comprises 14 residues. The chain's CDR3 is CASSWGLAPNEQFF. The DNA for the CDR3 is TGTGCCAGCAGTTGGGGACTAGCACCCAATGAGCAGTTCTTC.

The rearrangement joins TRBV5-1 to TRBJ2-7; D ambiguous. V was pared by 3 bases and J by 3 bases, with 10 bases between. The CDR3 sequence is 13 residues long. Germline lookup yields CDR1 SGHRS and CDR2 YFSETQ. The DNA of the CDR3 is TGCGCCAGCAGCTCCTCCCTGATCTACGAGCAGTACTTC. It translates to CASSSSLIYEQYF.

The chain joins TRBV5-1 to TRBJ1-5; a possible D gene is TRBD1 (5 bases). V was cut by 4 bases and J by 2 bases, with 16 bases left in between. The germline V gene has CDR1 SGHRS and CDR2 YFSETQ. CDR3 length: 16 residues. The CDR3 sequence: CASSPGTGGGNQPQHF. CDR3 DNA: TGCGCCAGCAGCCCCGGGACCGGAGGCGGCAATCAGCCCCAGCATTTT.

The chain has TRBV18 and TRBJ2-7, with TRBD1 matching 10 bases. Germline loops: CDR1 KGHSH, CDR2 LQKENI. Unmatched junction bases numbered 7, after V lost 4 bases and J lost 4 bases. The CDR3 contains 15 residues. CDR3 coding DNA: TGTGCCAGCTCACGGGGACAGGGGAACACGTACGAGCAGTACTTC. The encoded protein is CASSRGQGNTYEQYF.

This clone was counted only a few times. This rearrangement joins TRBV6-1 to TRBJ1-2, with a possible D match to TRBD1 (5 bases). CDR3 length equals 17 residues. V gave up 4 bases and J gave up 3 bases, with 21 bases separating them. The V gene's germline CDR1 is MNHNS and CDR2 SASEGT. Here the CDR3 reads CASSAGGLPVEYYGYTF. CDR3 DNA sequence: TGTGCCAGCAGTGCGGGGGGACTTCCCGTGGAGTACTATGGCTACACCTTC.

The chain employs TRBV7-2 and TRBJ2-2; D possibly corresponds to TRBD2 (6 bases). The ends were cut back, 5 bases at V and 3 bases at J, with 10 bases in the middle. Germline V gene sequence: CDR1 SGHTA, CDR2 FQGNSA. The CDR3 spans 14 residues. This chain's CDR3 is CASSNRDYTGELFF. CDR3 in DNA: TGTGCCAGCAGCAACCGGGACTACACCGGGGAGCTGTTTTTT.

The DNA for the CDR3 is TGTGCCAGCAGCTTAGTACCGGACAGGGGACCCGGGGCCAACGTCCTGACTTTC. Translation: CASSLVPDRGPGANVLTF. V and J are TRBV7-9 and TRBJ2-6, with 9 bases identical to TRBD1. After removal of 1 base from V and 4 bases from J, the junction contained 8 bases not matched to a gene. This CDR3 region has 18 residues. Germline V gene sequence: CDR1 SEHNR, CDR2 FQNEAQ (reference sequence). Using reference TRBV7-9 and TRBJ2-6 for the parts outside the CDR3, the full variable domain is DTGVSQNPRHKITKRGQNVTFRCDPISEHNRLYWYRQTLGQGPEFLTYFQNEAQLEKSRLLSDRFSAERPKGSFSTLEIQRTEQGDSAMYLCASSLVPDRGPGANVLTFGAGSRLTVL.

The chain links TRBV29-1 to TRBJ2-1; TRBD2 agrees at 8 bases. The CDR3 spans 13 residues. V lost 1 base to trimming and J lost 8 bases; unmatched junction nucleotides: 4. Germline V CDR1 and CDR2: SQVTM, ANQGSEA. The CDR3 DNA reads TGCAGCGTTGAAGTGGCTAGCGGGCATGAGCAGTTCTTC. Amino acid sequence: CSVEVASGHEQFF.

The chain recombines TRBV28 with TRBJ2-1; D tentatively fits TRBD1 or TRBD2 (5 bases each). The germline V and J ends were trimmed by 2 bases and 2 bases, with 10 bases remaining between them. There are 15 residues in the CDR3. In germline, CDR1 is MDHEN, CDR2 SYDVKM. The DNA of the CDR3 is TGTGCCAGCAGTTTAACGGGGACCCCCTACAATGAGCAGTTCTTC. Protein: CASSLTGTPYNEQFF.

The chain combines TRBV7-9 with TRBJ1-2; 10 bases line up with TRBD1. The ends lost 1 base at V and 8 bases at J; junction bases unmatched: 7. The CDR3 runs 15 residues. CDR1 is SEHNR, CDR2 FQNEAQ, per germline (reference sequence). The CDR3 spells CASSLDGTGARGYTF. The CDR3 bases are TGTGCCAGCAGCTTAGACGGGACAGGGGCCCGAGGCTACACCTTC.

The chain is built from TRBV19 and TRBJ1-1, with a weak D call TRBD1 (6 bases). V was pared by 3 bases and J by 8 bases, with 19 bases between. The CDR3 length is 15 residues. The germline V gene has CDR1 LNHDA and CDR2 SQIVND (reference sequence). Written as DNA, the CDR3 is TGTGCCAGTAGTATTAGTCTAACCCCTGGGACAGAAGCTTTCTTT. Translated: CASSISLTPGTEAFF.

The chain links TRBV11-2 to TRBJ1-4; the D gene is possibly TRBD1 (6 bases). V was cut by 4 bases and J by 5 bases, with 14 bases left in between. The CDR3 is 15 residues long. Germline values: CDR1 SGHAT, CDR2 FQNNGV. Here the CDR3 DNA reads TGTGCCAGCAGCTCACGGACAGCTTACAATGAAAAACTGTTTTTT. It is translated as CASSSRTAYNEKLFF. The variable domain in full, with the rest retrieved from reference TRBV11-2 and TRBJ1-4, is EAGVAQSPRYKIIEKRQSVAFWCNPISGHATLYWYQQILGQGPKLLIQFQNNGVVDDSQLPKDRFSAERLKGVDSTLKIQPAKLEDSAVYLCASSSRTAYNEKLFFGSGTQLSVL.

The gene calls are TRBV4-2 and TRBJ2-7; 9 bases map to TRBD2. The V gene end was trimmed by 1 base and the J gene end by 1 base; junction bases not matched to a gene: 17. This CDR3 has 20 amino acids. CDR1 LGHNA and CDR2 YNFKEQ come from the germline V gene. The CDR3 sequence is CASSQALFGIAGDISYEQYF. In nucleotides, the CDR3 is TGTGCCAGCAGCCAAGCCCTCTTTGGAATAGCGGGGGATATATCCTACGAGCAGTACTTC.